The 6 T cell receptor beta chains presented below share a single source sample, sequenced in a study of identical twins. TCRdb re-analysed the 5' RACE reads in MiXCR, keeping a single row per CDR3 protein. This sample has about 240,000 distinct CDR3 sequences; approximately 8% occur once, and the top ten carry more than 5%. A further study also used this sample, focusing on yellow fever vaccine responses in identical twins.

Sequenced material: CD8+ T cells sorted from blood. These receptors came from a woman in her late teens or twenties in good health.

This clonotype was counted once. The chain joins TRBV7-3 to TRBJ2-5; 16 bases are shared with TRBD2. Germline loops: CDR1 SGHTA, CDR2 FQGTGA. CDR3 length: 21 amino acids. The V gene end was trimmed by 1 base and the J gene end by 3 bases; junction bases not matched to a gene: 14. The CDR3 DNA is TGTGCCAGCAGCTTAAACCCCTCGGGACTAGCGGGAGGGTGGTGGGAAGAGACCCAGTACTTC. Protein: CASSLNPSGLAGGWWEETQYF.

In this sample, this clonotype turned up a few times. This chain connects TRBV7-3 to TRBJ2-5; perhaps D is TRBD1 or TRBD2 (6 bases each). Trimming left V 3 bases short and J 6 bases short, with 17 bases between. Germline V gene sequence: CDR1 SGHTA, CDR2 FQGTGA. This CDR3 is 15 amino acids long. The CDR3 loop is CASSLGHGGRQTQYF. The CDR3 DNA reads TGTGCCAGCAGCTTGGGCCATGGGGGGCGACAGACCCAGTACTTC.

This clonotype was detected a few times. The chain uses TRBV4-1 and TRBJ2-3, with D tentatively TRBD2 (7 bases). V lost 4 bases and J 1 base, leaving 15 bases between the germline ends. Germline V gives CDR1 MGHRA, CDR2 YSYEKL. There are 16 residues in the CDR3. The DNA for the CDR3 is TGCGCCAGCAGCCCTACTCGGGGGGCCGGCACAGATACGCAGTATTTT. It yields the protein CASSPTRGAGTDTQYF.

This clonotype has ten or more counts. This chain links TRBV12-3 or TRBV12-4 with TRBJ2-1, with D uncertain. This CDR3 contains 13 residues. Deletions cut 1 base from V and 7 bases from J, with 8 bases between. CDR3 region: CASSLGGGNEQFF. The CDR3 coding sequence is TGTGCCAGCAGTTTAGGGGGTGGGAATGAGCAGTTCTTC.

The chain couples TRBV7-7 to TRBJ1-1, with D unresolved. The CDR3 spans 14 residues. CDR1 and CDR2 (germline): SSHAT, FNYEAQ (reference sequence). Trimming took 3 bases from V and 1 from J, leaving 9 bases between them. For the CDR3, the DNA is TGTGCCAGCAGCTTTGGACTCACGAACACTGAAGCTTTCTTT. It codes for CASSFGLTNTEAFF.

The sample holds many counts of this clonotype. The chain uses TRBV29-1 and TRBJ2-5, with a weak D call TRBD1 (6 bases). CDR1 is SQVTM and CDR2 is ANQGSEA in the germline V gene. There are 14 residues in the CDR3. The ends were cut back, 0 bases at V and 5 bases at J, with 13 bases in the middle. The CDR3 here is CSVEDLQGWETQYF. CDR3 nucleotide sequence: TGCAGCGTTGAAGATTTACAGGGATGGGAGACCCAGTACTTC.